This T cell receptor (beta chain) was profiled in a study of blood T cell repertoires in COVID-19. The protocol was immunoSEQ multiplex PCR, while the TCRdb copy is restricted to in-frame clones and leaves out a portion. There are about 250,000 clones in the sample; around nine tenths occur only once, and approximately 1.5% lies in the top ten. CDR3 length equals 15 residues. Unmatched junction bases numbered 6, after V lost 0 bases and J lost 4 bases. Germline V gene lookup returns CDR1 GTSNPN and CDR2 SVGIG (reference sequence). The V gene is TRBV30, the J gene TRBJ2-1, with TRBD2 matching 7 bases. The material sequenced was PBMCs or T cells enriched from blood (not recorded which). The clonotype originates from a woman between 45 and 60 years old who had recovered from COVID-19. CDR3 sequence reads: CAWSVQSGVYNEQFF. As DNA, the CDR3 is TGTGCCTGGAGTGTACAGAGCGGGGTATACAATGAGCAGTTCTTC.